The 11 T cell receptor beta chains presented below share a single source sample, sequenced in a study of identical twins. MiXCR was run by TCRdb on the 5' RACE reads, yielding one entry per CDR3 protein. This sample has around 480,000 distinct CDR3 sequences; 14% occur once, and the top ten carry approximately 0.52%. These data were also filed under a second study, of yellow fever vaccine responses in identical twins.

Sequencing used CD4+ T cells sorted from blood. These receptors were collected from a woman under 30 in good health.

The V call is TRBV10-2, the J call TRBJ2-3, with TRBD2 matching over 9 bases. The V gene end was trimmed by 7 bases and the J gene end by 3 bases; junction bases not matched to a gene: 5. The CDR3 is made up of 14 amino acids. Looked up from germline, CDR1 is WSHSY and CDR2 is SAAADI. The CDR3 loop reads CASTDSGRTDTQYF. CDR3 nucleotide sequence: TGCGCCAGCACGGATAGCGGGAGAACAGATACGCAGTATTTT.

This clonotype was picked up many times. The chain combines TRBV28 with TRBJ2-4; 8 bases map to TRBD1. The CDR3 is 15 amino acids. CDR1 and CDR2 (germline): MDHEN, SYDVKM. After removal of 8 bases from V and 7 bases from J, the junction contained 13 bases not matched to a gene. CDR3 in DNA: TGTGCCAGCTCCCGTGGACAGGGTCCCGCGAACATTCAGTACTTC. It is translated as CASSRGQGPANIQYF. The full variable domain, with the rest looked up from reference TRBV28 and TRBJ2-4, is DVKVTQSSRYLVKRTGEKVFLECVQDMDHENMFWYRQDPGLGLRLIYFSYDVKMKEKGDIPEGYSVSREKKERFSLILESASTNQTSMYLCASSRGQGPANIQYFGAGTRLSVL.

The chain has TRBV6-1 and TRBJ2-3; 7 bases are shared with TRBD1. The CDR3 consists of 18 residues. Germline V CDR1 and CDR2: MNHNS, SASEGT. Trimming removed 6 bases from V and 2 bases from J; junction bases left unmatched: 17. DNA for the CDR3: TGTGCCAGCAGACTACATAACAGGACAGGAGACCTCACAGATACGCAGTATTTT. Its protein product is CASRLHNRTGDLTDTQYF.

V and J are TRBV7-8 and TRBJ2-5, with D possibly matching TRBD2 (6 bases). In germline, CDR1 is SGHVS, CDR2 FQNEAQ. This CDR3 is built from 18 residues. The V and J ends lost 1 base and 7 bases respectively, with 25 bases between them. CDR3 in DNA: TGTGCCAGCAGCTTAGTTCCGGGTAGCGGCTATATAAGAGGGACCCAGTACTTC. It specifies CASSLVPGSGYIRGTQYF.

This sequence joins TRBV28 and TRBJ1-2; possible D gene TRBD1, 6 bases. The V end was cut by 5 bases, the J end by 8 bases, with 18 bases between. The CDR3 contains 14 residues. Looked up from germline, CDR1 is MDHEN and CDR2 is SYDVKM. The CDR3 DNA reads as TGTGCCAGCAGTCCACCCCATGGACAGTCGGGCTACACCTTC. This codes for CASSPPHGQSGYTF.

This clonotype turned up a few times. The V gene is TRBV27, the J gene TRBJ2-2; 7 nucleotides align to TRBD2. The CDR3 extends over 15 amino acids. The trim removed 7 bases at V and 1 base at J, leaving 6 bases unmatched. From germline, CDR1 is MNHEY and CDR2 SMNVEV (reference sequence). The CDR3 sequence is CASKGAGQNTGELFF. The CDR3 DNA reads as TGTGCCAGCAAAGGAGCGGGGCAGAACACCGGGGAGCTGTTTTTT.

The gene calls are TRBV19 and TRBJ1-1; possible D gene TRBD1, 5 bases. This CDR3 is 19 amino acids long. Trimming shortened V by 3 bases and J by 10 bases, and 33 bases separated the two germline ends. The germline CDR1 and CDR2 sequences are LNHDA and SQIVND (reference sequence). CDR3 DNA: TGTGCCAGTAGTATCGGCGGTGGGGCAGGGCTACTAGACTTGCGGGGAGCTTTCTTT. Translating it yields CASSIGGGAGLLDLRGAFF.

This clonotype was recorded many times. The V call is TRBV29-1, the J call TRBJ2-2, with D tentatively TRBD1 (6 bases). The CDR3 totals 14 residues. V dropped 4 bases and J dropped 1 base, with 10 bases sitting between them. The germline gives CDR1 SQVTM, CDR2 ANQGSEA. The CDR3 sequence: CSVASGVNTGELFF. DNA for the CDR3: TGCAGCGTTGCGTCAGGGGTGAACACCGGGGAGCTGTTTTTT.

The genes are TRBV12-3 or TRBV12-4 and TRBJ1-3; 8 bases match TRBD1. The CDR3 spans 17 residues. Germline trimming cut 2 bases from V and 0 bases from J; bases unmatched to any gene: 6. The CDR3 DNA follows: TGTGCCAGCAGTTTACCCCGGGACAGGAGCTCTGGAAACACCATATATTTT. Translating gives CASSLPRDRSSGNTIYF.

The V call is TRBV5-6, the J call TRBJ1-1; no reliable D call. V lost 6 bases to trimming and J lost 3 bases, with 21 bases between them. The CDR3 is 16 amino acids. CDR1 and CDR2 (germline): SGHDT, YYEEEE. The CDR3 sequence: CASTISWAKADTEAFF. CDR3 nucleotides: TGTGCCAGCACCATTAGTTGGGCTAAAGCGGACACTGAAGCTTTCTTT.

The chain is built from TRBV6-1 and TRBJ2-5, with 12 nucleotides matching TRBD2. Germline CDR1 is MNHNS and CDR2 is SASEGT. The CDR3 is 14 residues long. V lost 8 bases, J lost 5 bases, and 6 bases stayed unmatched. The CDR3 region has the DNA TGTGCCAGCCAAACTAGCGGGAGGCTGGAGACCCAGTACTTC. Its protein is CASQTSGRLETQYF.